The rows below give T cell receptor beta chains drawn from one sample of a study of cytomegalovirus exposure and HLA in healthy donors. TCRdb's table, derived via immunoSEQ multiplex PCR, lists solely in-frame clones and lacks some. This table holds roughly 110,000 clones, more than 70% found once. The specimen was PBMCs. Receptor source: a young man in good health and CMV-seronegative. The conserved cysteine and the conserved F or W are not part of the CDR3 here.

v_gene	j_gene	CDR3aa
TRBV18	TRBJ1-2	ASSPPGHAGTYGYT
TRBV6-4	TRBJ2-3	ASSDSNSGGGTDTQY
TRBV2	TRBJ1-3	ASSISGNTIY
TRBV27	TRBJ2-1	ASSLLVANEQF
TRBV5-6	TRBJ2-1	ASSLSTYNEQF
TRBV29-1	TRBJ2-7	SVLDRGLAVTYEQY
TRBV15	TRBJ2-3	ATSRAGQVVDTQY
TRBV19	TRBJ2-7	ASSTGRGYEQY
TRBV10-1	TRBJ2-1	ASSERVPGQGYEQF
TRBV6-1	TRBJ2-5	ASSEGRVAGGPHSETQY
TRBV19	TRBJ1-5	ASRPRGAGPREYSNQPQH
TRBV14	TRBJ2-2	ASSQGPREPTGELF
TRBV9	TRBJ2-2	ASSVVPTPNTGELF
TRBV7-2	TRBJ2-5	ASSLAGAFETQY
TRBV13	TRBJ2-1	ASRAPYNEQF
TRBV5-6	TRBJ1-5	ASSRTGGDQPQH